These 27 T cell receptor beta chains came from one sample sequenced in a study of response to subunit inactivated influenza vaccine. Via MiXCR, TCRdb re-called the RT-PCR reads, giving one row per CDR3 protein. Of fewer than 600,000 distinct CDR3 sequences listed, roughly 7.9% are singletons. The sample was PBMCs from blood, taken roughly 24 months after vaccination. Receptor source: a man between 50 and 70 years old who received an inactivated influenza vaccine.

This clonotype was recorded a few times. The gene calls are TRBV5-1 and TRBJ2-7; 8 positions agree with TRBD1. J gave up 2 bases and V 4 bases, and 5 bases lay outside the gene matches. Germline V gene sequence: CDR1 SGHRS, CDR2 YFSETQ. This CDR3 has 14 amino acids. CDR3 nucleotides: TGCGCCAGCAGCGGGGGACAGGCCGCCTACGAGCAGTACTTC. It translates to CASSGGQAAYEQYF.

This clonotype showed up just a few times. The gene calls are TRBV12-3 or TRBV12-4 and TRBJ2-1; no definite D call. This CDR3 has 11 residues. Trimming left V 7 bases short and J 7 bases short, with 8 bases between. This CDR3 is CASTLGNEQFF. In DNA, the CDR3 is TGTGCCAGCACCTTGGGGAATGAGCAGTTCTTC.

At least ten counts were recorded for this clonotype. The chain's CDR3 is CSQPSTSGSYNEQFF. CDR3 sequence (DNA): TGCAGTCAACCGAGCACTAGCGGCTCCTACAATGAGCAGTTCTTC. This chain joins TRBV20-1 and TRBJ2-1; 8 nucleotides align to TRBD2. This CDR3 comprises 15 residues. With V trimmed by 8 bases and J by 0 bases, 9 bases remained unmatched. The germline V gene has CDR1 DFQATT and CDR2 SNEGSKA (reference sequence).

This clonotype has just a few counts. The chain links TRBV2 to TRBJ2-2, with 9 bases fitting TRBD1. The V segment lost 7 bases and the J segment 5 bases; nucleotides outside the gene matches: 5. Germline assignment: CDR1 SNHLY and CDR2 FYNNEI. CDR3 length: 14 amino acids. The DNA for the CDR3 is TGTGCCAGCAATCAACAGGGGGCTACCGGGGAGCTGTTTTTT. Encoded protein: CASNQQGATGELFF.

The chain combines TRBV6-5 with TRBJ2-1; weak D call: TRBD1 (6 bases). CDR3 size: 16 residues. The V and J ends lost 2 bases and 3 bases respectively, with 14 bases between them. The germline gives CDR1 MNHEY, CDR2 SVGAGI. Here the CDR3 DNA reads TGTGCCAGCAGTTACCCGGCAGGGGACGGCTACAATGAGCAGTTCTTC. This codes for CASSYPAGDGYNEQFF.

The chain combines TRBV4-3 with TRBJ2-3; no reliable D call. V dropped 3 bases and J dropped 0 bases, with 10 bases sitting between them. Looked up from germline, CDR1 is LGHNA and CDR2 is YSLEER. CDR3 size: 15 residues. The CDR3 loop reads CASSHTFASTDTQYF. The CDR3 DNA reads as TGCGCCAGCAGCCACACATTCGCTAGCACAGATACGCAGTATTTT.

Notes on this clonotype: Given a much more abundant clone one base away, this may be a read error. The chain links TRBV12-3 or TRBV12-4 to TRBJ1-6; the D gene is possibly TRBD1 (6 bases). This CDR3 comprises 15 residues. Trimming took off 1 base at V and 9 bases at J, with 13 bases between the two ends. For the CDR3, the DNA is TGTGCCAGCAGTTTAGGATGGGTCAGGGGTTCACCCCTCCACTTT. Translated, it gives CASSLGWVRGSPLHF.

The chain links TRBV5-5 to TRBJ2-1, with 10 bases identical to TRBD2. CDR1 is SGHKS and CDR2 is YYEKEE in the germline V gene (reference sequence). This CDR3 region has 17 residues. The V gene end was trimmed by 0 bases and the J gene end by 5 bases; junction bases not matched to a gene: 8. CDR3 in DNA: TGTGCCAGCAGCTTGGCGCCGGGACTAGCGACAAACAATGAGCAGTTCTTC. Amino acid sequence: CASSLAPGLATNNEQFF.

This chain uses TRBV27 with TRBJ2-7, with 9 bases matching TRBD2. CDR3 size: 13 residues. Trimming cost V 7 bases and J 5 bases; bases outside gene matches: 6. CDR1 is MNHEY, CDR2 SMNVEV, per germline (reference sequence). This CDR3 reads CASTGLAVDEQYF. DNA for the CDR3: TGTGCCAGCACGGGACTAGCTGTCGACGAGCAGTACTTC.

This clonotype was found a few times. The rearrangement links TRBV15 to TRBJ2-6; D ambiguous. The V end lost 3 bases, the J end lost 0 bases, and 12 bases lay between the germline ends. Germline V gives CDR1 LNHNV, CDR2 YYDKDF (reference sequence). CDR3 length: 17 amino acids. The CDR3 DNA sequence: TGTGCCACCAGCAGGGAAGGGCTGTTCTCTGGGGCCAACGTCCTGACTTTC. Its protein product is CATSREGLFSGANVLTF.

The chain uses TRBV20-1 and TRBJ2-1; 8 bases align to TRBD2. V dropped 0 bases and J dropped 7; count of bases not matched to a gene: 8. Germline V gene lookup returns CDR1 DFQATT and CDR2 SNEGSKA (reference sequence). The CDR3 extends over 15 amino acids. The CDR3 reads CSARDGSGRGNEQFF. CDR3 DNA sequence: TGCAGTGCTAGAGATGGGAGCGGGAGAGGTAATGAGCAGTTCTTC.

Comments on this clonotype: At one end, the junction sequence differs from germline, possibly due to a read error. V gene TRBV12-3 or TRBV12-4 combines with J gene TRBJ1-3; D might be TRBD1 (5 bases). The CDR3 covers 15 residues. The CDR3 region has the DNA TGTGCCGGCAGGGACGGTGGCTCGGGTGGAAACACCATATATTTT. Translated, it gives CAGRDGGSGGNTIYF.

This clonotype appeared a few times. The chain employs TRBV9 and TRBJ2-1; TRBD2 matches 8 bases. Per the germline V gene, CDR1 is SGDLS and CDR2 is YYNGEE. The V and J ends lost 4 bases and 12 bases, in that order; junction bases with no gene match: 6. CDR3 length: 12 residues. CDR3 DNA: TGTGCCAGCAGCCGAGCGGGGGAATCGCAGTTCTTC. It yields the protein CASSRAGESQFF.

This clonotype has just a few counts. The gene calls are TRBV6-1 and TRBJ1-2, with D possibly being TRBD1 (6 bases). V shed 5 bases and J shed 7 bases, with 14 bases lying between them. Germline V gene lookup returns CDR1 MNHNS and CDR2 SASEGT. CDR3 length: 13 amino acids. Written as DNA, the CDR3 is TGTGCCAGCAGTACACAGGGTTCGGGTGGCTACACCTTC. Amino acids: CASSTQGSGGYTF.

The chain joins TRBV16 to TRBJ1-5; tentatively, D is TRBD1 (5 bases). V shed 2 bases and J shed 2 bases, with 10 bases lying between them. The CDR3 length is 15 residues. Germline values: CDR1 KGHSY, CDR2 FQNENV. CDR3 in amino acids: CASSQGGYGNQPQHF. CDR3 coding DNA: TGTGCCAGCAGCCAAGGGGGTTATGGCAATCAGCCCCAGCATTTT.

In this sample, this clonotype turned up a few times. The chain uses TRBV10-2 and TRBJ2-5; 10 bases align to TRBD1. Trimming at V came to 1 base and at J to 4 bases, leaving 3 bases not matched to a gene. From germline, CDR1 is WSHSY and CDR2 SAAADI. The CDR3 sequence is 15 residues long. CDR3 sequence reads: CASSEWDRGGETQYF. The DNA for the CDR3 is TGCGCCAGCAGTGAGTGGGACAGGGGAGGAGAGACCCAGTACTTC.

The chain uses TRBV18 and TRBJ2-3; 9 bases are a match to TRBD2. With 3 bases clipped from V and 4 bases from J, the junction kept 5 bases outside the gene matches. CDR1 and CDR2 (germline): KGHSH, LQKENI. The CDR3 is made up of 15 amino acids. For the CDR3, the DNA is TGTGCCAGCTCACCTCTAGCGGGGCGGCCAGATACGCAGTATTTT. This encodes CASSPLAGRPDTQYF.

This clonotype was counted many times. The V call is TRBV10-3, the J call TRBJ2-7; D is perhaps TRBD1 (6 bases). Deletions cut 0 bases from V and 6 bases from J, with 15 bases between. CDR3 length: 15 amino acids. The germline V gene encodes CDR1 ENHRY and CDR2 SYGVKD. The CDR3 loop is CAISESKSGHIEQYF. The DNA for the CDR3 is TGTGCCATCAGTGAGTCTAAGTCGGGACACATCGAGCAGTACTTC.

This clonotype was counted at least ten times. The CDR3 sequence is CASSLALATGELFF. In nucleotides, the CDR3 is TGTGCCAGCAGCTTAGCGCTCGCTACCGGGGAGCTGTTTTTT. J is TRBJ2-2 and V is TRBV7-2; no definite D call. Trimming took off 0 bases at V and 5 bases at J, with 7 bases between the two ends. The CDR3 spans 14 residues. CDR1 is SGHTA and CDR2 is FQGNSA in the germline V gene.

This clonotype has at least ten counts. The rearrangement uses TRBV21-1 and TRBJ2-1; the DNA was not used to check the table's D call, TRBD2. TRBV21-1 is noted as a pseudogene. CDR3 size: 17 residues. CDR3 bases: TGTGCCAGCAGCTATAGGACTAGCGGGGCCTTAAACAATGAGCAGTTCTTC. Translation gives CASSYRTSGALNNEQFF.

The table lists this clonotype with a few counts. The V gene is TRBV28, the J gene TRBJ2-6; D is possibly TRBD1 or TRBD2 (5 bases each). The CDR3 is 18 amino acids. Germline V gene sequence: CDR1 MDHEN, CDR2 SYDVKM. Trimming left V 3 bases short and J 0 bases short, with 15 bases between. CDR3 residues: CASSLSGTASSGANVLTF. CDR3 coding DNA: TGTGCCAGCAGTTTGTCCGGGACGGCGAGCTCTGGGGCCAACGTCCTGACTTTC. Full variable domain (missing parts from reference TRBV28 and TRBJ2-6): DVKVTQSSRYLVKRTGEKVFLECVQDMDHENMFWYRQDPGLGLRLIYFSYDVKMKEKGDIPEGYSVSREKKERFSLILESASTNQTSMYLCASSLSGTASSGANVLTFGAGSRLTVL.

The table lists this clonotype with many counts. The chain employs TRBV27 and TRBJ1-6; TRBD1 aligns across 10 bases. The CDR3 covers 15 residues. V was clipped by 5 bases and J by 7 bases; unmatched bases: 5. Germline V gene lookup returns CDR1 MNHEY and CDR2 SMNVEV (reference sequence). The CDR3 sequence is CASSPSTGGNSPLHF. As DNA, the CDR3 is TGTGCCAGCAGTCCATCGACAGGGGGCAATTCACCCCTCCACTTT.

This rearrangement joins TRBV11-2 to TRBJ1-3; unclear D gene. Germline values: CDR1 SGHAT, CDR2 FQNNGV. The CDR3 runs to 14 residues. The V end lost 5 bases, the J end lost 0 bases, and 8 bases lay between the germline ends. CDR3 coding DNA: TGTGCCAGCAGCAGAATTAGCTCTGGAAACACCATATATTTT. Its translation is CASSRISSGNTIYF.

This clonotype appeared a few times. The gene calls are TRBV3-1 and TRBJ2-7, with 8 bases identical to TRBD2. The CDR3 has 16 residues. V gave up 0 bases and J gave up 5 bases; unmatched junction bases: 9. The germline gives CDR1 LGHDT, CDR2 YNNKEL (reference sequence). This CDR3 is CASSQDVGTRNDEQYF. The CDR3 nucleotides are TGTGCCAGCAGCCAAGATGTGGGGACTAGAAACGACGAGCAGTACTTC.

J is TRBJ1-4 and V is TRBV12-3 or TRBV12-4, with D tentatively TRBD1 (5 bases). The CDR3 covers 14 residues. Trimming stripped 2 bases from V and 4 bases from J, with 8 bases between. This CDR3 reads CASSLSQGNEKLFF. CDR3 nucleotide sequence: TGTGCCAGCAGTTTAAGCCAGGGTAATGAAAAACTGTTTTTT.

Ten or more counts support this clonotype. The chain has TRBV10-3 and TRBJ1-2; D call uncertain. The germline gives CDR1 ENHRY, CDR2 SYGVKD. Trimming shortened V by 8 bases and J by 3 bases, and 16 bases separated the two germline ends. This CDR3 region has 14 residues. CDR3: CAIRSAKEDYGYTF. CDR3 nucleotides: TGTGCCATCCGATCAGCCAAGGAGGACTATGGCTACACCTTC.

The gene calls are TRBV18 and TRBJ2-1; 7 nucleotides line up with TRBD2. CDR1 is KGHSH, CDR2 LQKENI, per germline. Germline trimming cut 3 bases from V and 6 bases from J; bases unmatched to any gene: 2. The CDR3 covers 13 residues. The CDR3 bases are TGTGCCAGCTCACCGGCTAGCGGCAATGAGCAGTTCTTC. This sequence encodes CASSPASGNEQFF.